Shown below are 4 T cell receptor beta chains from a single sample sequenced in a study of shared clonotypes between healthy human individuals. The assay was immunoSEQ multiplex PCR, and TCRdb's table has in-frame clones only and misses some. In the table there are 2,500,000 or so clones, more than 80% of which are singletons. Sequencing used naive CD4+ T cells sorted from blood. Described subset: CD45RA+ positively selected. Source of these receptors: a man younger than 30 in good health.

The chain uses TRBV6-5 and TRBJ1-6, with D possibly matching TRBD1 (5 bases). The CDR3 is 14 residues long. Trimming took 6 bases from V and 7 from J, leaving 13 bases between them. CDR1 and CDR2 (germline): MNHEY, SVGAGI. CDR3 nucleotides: TGTGCCAGCAGGAACAGCGGGGGAAATTCACCCCTCCACTTT. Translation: CASRNSGGNSPLHF.

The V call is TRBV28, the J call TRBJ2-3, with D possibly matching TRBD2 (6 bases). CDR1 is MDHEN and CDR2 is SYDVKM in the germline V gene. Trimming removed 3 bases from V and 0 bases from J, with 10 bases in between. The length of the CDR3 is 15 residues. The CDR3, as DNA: TGTGCCAGCAGTTTCGGGAGACGGAGCACAGATACGCAGTATTTT. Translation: CASSFGRRSTDTQYF.

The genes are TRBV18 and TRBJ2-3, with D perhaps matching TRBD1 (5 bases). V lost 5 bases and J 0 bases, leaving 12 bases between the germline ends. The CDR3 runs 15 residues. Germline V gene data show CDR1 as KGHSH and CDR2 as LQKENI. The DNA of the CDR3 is TGTGCCAGCTCATTCCAGGGATCCAGCACAGATACGCAGTATTTT. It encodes CASSFQGSSTDTQYF. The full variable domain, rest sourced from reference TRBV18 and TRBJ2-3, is NAGVMQNPRHLVRRRGQEARLRCSPMKGHSHVYWYRQLPEEGLKFMVYLQKENIIDESGMPKERFSAEFPKEGPSILRIQQVVRGDSAAYFCASSFQGSSTDTQYFGPGTRLTVL.

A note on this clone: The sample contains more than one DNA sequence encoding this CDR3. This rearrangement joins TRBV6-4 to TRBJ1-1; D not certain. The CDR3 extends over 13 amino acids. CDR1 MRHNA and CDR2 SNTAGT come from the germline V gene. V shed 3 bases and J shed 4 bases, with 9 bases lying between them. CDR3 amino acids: CASSEGWGTEAFF. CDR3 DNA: TGTGCCAGCAGTGAAGGGTGGGGCACTGAAGCTTTCTTT.